The source of this TCR beta chain is a study of glioma-infiltrating T cells. Study-level points and caveats: Very few CDR3 sequences were shared between tissue and blood.

TCR alpha and beta CDR3 regions were amplified from RNA using iRepertoire nested multiplex PCR. MiXCR, run by TCRdb on the multiplex PCR reads, gives a single entry per CDR3 protein. The sample lists roughly 100,000 distinct CDR3 sequences, roughly 39% seen once, with more than 30% in the top ten. The CDR3 totals 14 residues. CDR1 and CDR2 (germline): PRHDT, FYEKMQ (reference sequence). V dropped 5 bases and J dropped 5; count of bases not matched to a gene: 7. This clonotype turned up a few times. Its antigen is unidentified. The clonotype comes from a human donor with low-grade glioma or glioblastoma, undergoing nonglioma brain surgery, or in good health (not recorded which). V is TRBV13 and J is TRBJ2-5; 8 bases agree with TRBD1. Sequencing was performed on glioma tissue, nonneoplastic brain tissue, or PBMCs (not recorded which). In DNA, the CDR3 is TGTGCCAGCAGCGCGACGACAGGGGCTGAGACCCAGTACTTC. Its protein product is CASSATTGAETQYF.